Following are 24 T cell receptor beta chains from one sample sequenced in a study of shared clonotypes between healthy human individuals (dated by TCRdb to the early 2020s). Libraries were constructed by the immunoSEQ multiplex PCR assay. Drawn from immuneACCESS, this table holds only the in-frame rearrangements with V and J called that TCRdb kept. Clones are partly lost; checked studies trace under half to an unresolved V gene and leave the rest unexplained. For this sample there are 550,000 to 700,000 clones; around 78% appear just once. The ten most abundant clones make up roughly 2% of the sample. The sequenced material came from memory CD4+ T cells sorted from blood. Per the publication, the cell subset or site label means: CD45RA-negative fraction. The receptors were gathered from a young woman in good health.

The rearrangement links TRBV4-1 to TRBJ1-2; no definite D call. Germline CDR1 is MGHRA and CDR2 is YSYEKL. The CDR3 loop spans 13 amino acids. Trimming pared 5 bases from V and 6 bases from J, leaving 13 bases between. CDR3 in amino acids: CASSLIGRDGYTF. CDR3 coding DNA: TGCGCCAGCAGCTTGATTGGGAGGGATGGCTACACCTTC.

Many counts were recorded for this clone. This sample also contains other DNA sequences that code for the same CDR3. This chain links TRBV19 with TRBJ2-1; D call uncertain. CDR3 length equals 12 residues. The germline gives CDR1 LNHDA, CDR2 SQIVND (reference sequence). V lost 6 bases to trimming and J lost 7 bases, with 10 bases between them. The CDR3 region is CASRAYGNEQFF. CDR3 bases: TGTGCCAGTAGAGCCTACGGGAATGAGCAGTTCTTC.

This rearrangement joins TRBV28 to TRBJ2-3, with D possibly TRBD2 on 6 matching bases. This CDR3 has 17 residues. The germline V gene has CDR1 MDHEN and CDR2 SYDVKM. V was cut by 1 base and J by 1 base, with 15 bases left in between. CDR3 nucleotide sequence: TGTGCCAGCAGTTTATCGGTCCTAGCGAGCCGCACAGATACGCAGTATTTT. Protein product: CASSLSVLASRTDTQYF.

This clone was counted a few times. The chain employs TRBV7-8 and TRBJ2-4; D is undetermined. Germline loops: CDR1 SGHVS, CDR2 FQNEAQ. The CDR3 has 11 amino acids. With 5 bases removed from V and 5 bases from J, the gap between germline ends came to 4 bases. DNA for the CDR3: TGTGCCAGCAGCCTTGAAAACATTCAGTACTTC. The encoded protein is CASSLENIQYF.

This clone was seen just once. The chain has TRBV29-1 and TRBJ2-1; D is possibly TRBD2 (6 bases). Germline V gene data show CDR1 as SQVTM and CDR2 as ANQGSEA. The CDR3 totals 13 residues. Trimming took 8 bases from V and 6 from J, leaving 17 bases between them. The CDR3 spells CSKPGTGSNEQFF. The CDR3 DNA sequence: TGCAGCAAACCCGGGACTGGGAGCAATGAGCAGTTCTTC.

The chain recombines TRBV7-9 with TRBJ1-1; no definite D call. The CDR3 runs to 15 residues. V gave up 3 bases and J gave up 6 bases, with 17 bases separating them. Germline V CDR1 and CDR2: SEHNR, FQNEAQ (reference sequence). CDR3 protein: CASSFSAGQSSEAFF. The CDR3 DNA is TGTGCCAGCAGCTTTTCGGCGGGTCAGAGCTCTGAAGCTTTCTTT. Using reference TRBV7-9 and TRBJ1-1 for the parts outside the CDR3, the full variable domain is DTGVSQNPRHKITKRGQNVTFRCDPISEHNRLYWYRQTLGQGPEFLTYFQNEAQLEKSRLLSDRFSAERPKGSFSTLEIQRTEQGDSAMYLCASSFSAGQSSEAFFGQGTRLTVV.

Notes on this clone: This sample also contains other DNA sequences that code for the same CDR3. The chain couples TRBV7-9 to TRBJ2-1; 11 nucleotides agree with TRBD2. Trimming at V came to 0 bases and at J to 6 bases, leaving 1 base not matched to a gene. CDR1 is SEHNR, CDR2 FQNEAQ, per germline (reference sequence). This CDR3 comprises 15 residues. Written as DNA, the CDR3 is TGTGCCAGCAGCTTAGCCGGGACTAGCGGCAATGAGCAGTTCTTC. Translated, it gives CASSLAGTSGNEQFF.

At least ten counts were recorded for this clone. The genes are TRBV11-2 and TRBJ2-2, with no clear D. Germline-derived CDR1 and CDR2 are SGHAT and FQNNGV. Deletions cut 5 bases from V and 4 bases from J, with 14 bases between. The CDR3 has 15 residues. CDR3 in amino acids: CASSPYGVGTGELFF. The CDR3 DNA reads as TGTGCCAGCAGCCCGTACGGCGTAGGCACCGGGGAGCTGTTTTTT. The full variable domain, with the rest looked up from reference TRBV11-2 and TRBJ2-2, is EAGVAQSPRYKIIEKRQSVAFWCNPISGHATLYWYQQILGQGPKLLIQFQNNGVVDDSQLPKDRFSAERLKGVDSTLKIQPAKLEDSAVYLCASSPYGVGTGELFFGEGSRLTVL.

This clone has just one count. V and J are TRBV7-2 and TRBJ1-1; 7 bases map to TRBD1. Germline V gene data show CDR1 as SGHTA and CDR2 as FQGNSA. V lost 1 base and J lost 1; bases outside the gene matches: 6. This CDR3 comprises 16 residues. Here the CDR3 DNA reads TGTGCCAGCAGCTTAGTCTCAGGGGGATGGAACACTGAAGCTTTCTTT. It codes for CASSLVSGGWNTEAFF.

This chain connects TRBV6-6 to TRBJ1-1, with D tentatively TRBD1 (5 bases). Per germline, CDR1 MNHNY and CDR2 SVGAGI (reference sequence). Trimming removed 6 bases from V and 0 bases from J, with 17 bases in between. This CDR3 is built from 16 residues. The CDR3 loop reads CASRQTTGTMNTEAFF. The CDR3 coding sequence is TGTGCCAGCAGACAAACGACCGGGACGATGAACACTGAAGCTTTCTTT.

The chain joins TRBV2 to TRBJ2-7, with 7 bases identical to TRBD2. Per germline, CDR1 SNHLY and CDR2 FYNNEI. V was pared by 7 bases and J by 7 bases, with 7 bases of the junction left unmatched. The CDR3 contains 12 residues. In DNA, the CDR3 is TGTGCCAGCACGCGGGAGAGAGGGGAGCAGTACTTC. It yields the protein CASTRERGEQYF. The full variable domain, in which reference TRBV2 and TRBJ2-7 provide the parts outside the CDR3, is EPEVTQTPSHQVTQMGQEVILRCVPISNHLYFYWYRQILGQKVEFLVSFYNNEISEKSEIFDDQFSVERPDGSNFTLKIRSTKLEDSAMYFCASTRERGEQYFGPGTRLTVT.

This rearrangement joins TRBV6-5 to TRBJ1-2, with a possible D match to TRBD1 (5 bases). In germline, CDR1 is MNHEY, CDR2 SVGAGI. The CDR3 contains 12 residues. The V and J ends lost 6 bases and 2 bases respectively, with 7 bases between them. CDR3 nucleotides: TGTGCCAGCAGGGGGCGGAACTATGGCTACACCTTC. Protein product: CASRGRNYGYTF.

The chain combines TRBV7-3 with TRBJ2-1, with D perhaps TRBD1 (7 bases). The CDR3 runs to 15 residues. V lost 1 base and J lost 7, with 14 bases in between. The germline gives CDR1 SGHTA, CDR2 FQGTGA. This CDR3 is CASSLMVQGGNEQFF. CDR3 DNA sequence: TGTGCCAGCAGCTTAATGGTCCAGGGGGGAAATGAGCAGTTCTTC.

The chain links TRBV7-9 to TRBJ1-5; D is unresolved. The V gene lost 1 base and the J gene lost 6 bases, with 7 bases spanning the gap. CDR1 SEHNR and CDR2 FQNEAQ come from the germline V gene (reference sequence). The CDR3 is 13 residues long. The CDR3 DNA follows: TGTGCCAGCAGCTTAGAGGGTCTTCAGCCCCAGCATTTT. It encodes CASSLEGLQPQHF.

This clone came up once. One base separates it from a far larger clone, so it is likely a read error. Other DNA sequences in the same sample also yield this CDR3. The gene calls are TRBV5-1 and TRBJ2-2; 7 bases match TRBD1. The CDR3 spans 14 residues. From germline, CDR1 is SGHRS and CDR2 YFSETQ. The ends lost 4 bases at V and 3 bases at J; junction bases unmatched: 3. The CDR3 DNA sequence: TGCGCCAGCAGCCCAGGGACAGACACCGGGGAGCTGTTTTTT. Translating gives CASSPGTDTGELFF.

CDR3 amino acids: CASSLSGSGEQYF. The CDR3 DNA is TGTGCCAGCAGTTTATCTGGGAGCGGCGAGCAGTACTTC. The chain couples TRBV28 to TRBJ2-7, with D possibly TRBD2 on 5 matching bases. Germline loops: CDR1 MDHEN, CDR2 SYDVKM. The CDR3 length is 13 residues. Trimming shortened V by 1 base and J by 6 bases, and 10 bases separated the two germline ends.

The chain carries TRBV7-8 and TRBJ1-4, with 9 bases that match TRBD1. The CDR3 loop spans 14 amino acids. Germline trimming cut 4 bases from V and 7 bases from J; bases unmatched to any gene: 4. CDR1 and CDR2 (germline): SGHVS, FQNEAQ. CDR3: CASSSGTGFEKLFF. CDR3 coding DNA: TGTGCCAGCAGCTCAGGGACAGGGTTTGAAAAACTGTTTTTT.

This clone was picked up a small number of times. The genes are TRBV9 and TRBJ2-2; no definite D call. V gave up 0 bases and J gave up 1 base, with 7 bases separating them. The germline CDR1 and CDR2 sequences are SGDLS and YYNGEE. The CDR3 covers 15 residues. For the CDR3, the DNA is TGTGCCAGCAGCGTAGGTTCAGAGAACACCGGGGAGCTGTTTTTT. Its protein product is CASSVGSENTGELFF.

This clone has just one count. The V and J genes are TRBV4-2 and TRBJ1-4; the D gene is possibly TRBD1 (6 bases). Trimming stripped 1 base from V and 4 bases from J, with 13 bases between. There are 16 residues in the CDR3. Looked up from germline, CDR1 is LGHNA and CDR2 is YNFKEQ. CDR3 in amino acids: CASSQGSGGGNEKLFF. CDR3 nucleotides: TGTGCCAGCAGCCAAGGGTCGGGGGGCGGTAATGAAAAACTGTTTTTT.

This clone occurred many times. The chain has TRBV10-3 and TRBJ2-7; D gene unclear. Germline V CDR1 and CDR2: ENHRY, SYGVKD. V gave up 3 bases and J gave up 2 bases, with 8 bases separating them. This CDR3 has 13 amino acids. This CDR3 is CAISDEETYEQYF. CDR3 nucleotide sequence: TGTGCCATCAGTGATGAGGAAACCTACGAGCAGTACTTC.

This clone was recorded many times. The sample has other DNA sequences that encode this CDR3 too. The V call is TRBV29-1, the J call TRBJ2-3; the D is unclear. The CDR3 runs 13 residues. CDR1 and CDR2 (germline): SQVTM, ANQGSEA. V dropped 3 bases and J dropped 2 bases, with 9 bases sitting between them. CDR3 nucleotide sequence: TGCAGCGTTGAGTTAGCCCACACAGATACGCAGTATTTT. Translated, it gives CSVELAHTDTQYF.

This clone has a count of ten or more. The rearrangement uses TRBV6-1 and TRBJ1-1; D may be TRBD1 (6 bases). Trimming took off 6 bases at V and 1 base at J, with 9 bases between the two ends. Germline CDR1 is MNHNS and CDR2 is SASEGT. The CDR3 runs to 13 residues. DNA of the CDR3: TGTGCCAGCAGGATGGGACAGAACACTGAAGCTTTCTTT. Amino acids: CASRMGQNTEAFF.

V gene TRBV19 combines with J gene TRBJ1-1; D gene unclear. This CDR3 spans 16 amino acids. With 3 bases removed from V and 1 base from J, the gap between germline ends came to 15 bases. Germline CDR1 reads LNHDA; CDR2 reads SQIVND (reference sequence). The CDR3 DNA reads TGTGCCAGTAGTATCCTCTTTGGGTCCGCGAACACTGAAGCTTTCTTT. It translates to CASSILFGSANTEAFF.

V is TRBV28 and J is TRBJ1-1; D may be TRBD1 (5 bases). The V and J ends lost 5 bases and 3 bases respectively, with 28 bases between them. Germline V gene data show CDR1 as MDHEN and CDR2 as SYDVKM. CDR3 length: 19 residues. CDR3 nucleotides: TGTGCCAGCAGTCCGTGGCCTTTGTCGGGGCCCGGAAGATACACTGAAGCTTTCTTT. Its protein product is CASSPWPLSGPGRYTEAFF.